These 3 T cell receptor beta chains originate from one sample sequenced in a study of cytomegalovirus exposure and HLA in healthy donors. The data were produced by immunoSEQ multiplex PCR, yet TCRdb's version contains in-frame clones alone and is incomplete. This sample has about 140,000 clones; 91% occur once, and the top ten carry about 0.7%. Sequencing was carried out using PBMCs. The receptor source for this set is a man younger than 30 in good health and CMV-seronegative.

The genes are TRBV5-6 and TRBJ1-2; D uncertain. This CDR3 is built from 11 residues. Germline loops: CDR1 SGHDT, CDR2 YYEEEE. V gave up 3 bases and J gave up 12 bases, with 12 bases separating them. This CDR3 is CASSSTSMNTF. The CDR3 DNA is TGTGCCAGCAGCTCCACTAGTATGAACACCTTC.

The J gene is TRBJ1-2, the V gene TRBV19; D uncertain. CDR3 size: 14 residues. CDR1 and CDR2 from the germline V gene are LNHDA and SQIVND (reference sequence). Trimming took off 1 base at V and 4 bases at J, with 10 bases between the two ends. CDR3 sequence: CASSIAPGSYGYTF. The CDR3, as DNA: TGTGCCAGTAGTATAGCCCCAGGCTCCTATGGCTACACCTTC.

This clone was observed a single time. The rearrangement joins TRBV9 to TRBJ2-2; 13 nucleotides match TRBD2. Germline CDR1 SGDLS, CDR2 YYNGEE. Trimming took 3 bases from V and 1 from J; bases not matched to a gene: 6. The CDR3 consists of 18 residues. CDR3 loop: CASSEEGLAGMNTGELFF. In nucleotides, the CDR3 is TGTGCCAGCAGCGAGGAGGGACTAGCGGGGATGAACACCGGGGAGCTGTTTTTT.